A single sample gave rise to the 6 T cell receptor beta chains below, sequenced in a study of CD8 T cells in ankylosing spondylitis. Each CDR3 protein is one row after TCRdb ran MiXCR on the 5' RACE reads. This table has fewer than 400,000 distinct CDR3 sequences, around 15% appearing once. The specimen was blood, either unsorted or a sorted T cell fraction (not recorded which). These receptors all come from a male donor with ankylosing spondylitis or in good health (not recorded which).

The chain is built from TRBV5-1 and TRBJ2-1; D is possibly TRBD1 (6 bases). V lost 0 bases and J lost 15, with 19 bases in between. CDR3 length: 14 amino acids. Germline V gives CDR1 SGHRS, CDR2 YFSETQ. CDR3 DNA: TGCGCCAGCAGCTTGGCACAGGGCCAGTCCGGTTCGTTCTTC. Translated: CASSLAQGQSGSFF.

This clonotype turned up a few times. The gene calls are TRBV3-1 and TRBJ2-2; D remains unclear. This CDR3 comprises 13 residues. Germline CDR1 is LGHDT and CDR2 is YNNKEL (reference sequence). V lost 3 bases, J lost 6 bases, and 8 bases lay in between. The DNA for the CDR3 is TGTGCCAGCAGCCAGCACCAGGCCGGGGAGCTGTTTTTT. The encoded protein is CASSQHQAGELFF.

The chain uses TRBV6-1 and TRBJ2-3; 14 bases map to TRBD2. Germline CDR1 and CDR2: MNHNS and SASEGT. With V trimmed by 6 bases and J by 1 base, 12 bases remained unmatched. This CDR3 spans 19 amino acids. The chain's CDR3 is CASSRLPGLAGVRTDTQYF. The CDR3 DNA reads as TGTGCCAGCAGCCGACTACCGGGACTAGCGGGAGTCCGCACAGATACGCAGTATTTT.

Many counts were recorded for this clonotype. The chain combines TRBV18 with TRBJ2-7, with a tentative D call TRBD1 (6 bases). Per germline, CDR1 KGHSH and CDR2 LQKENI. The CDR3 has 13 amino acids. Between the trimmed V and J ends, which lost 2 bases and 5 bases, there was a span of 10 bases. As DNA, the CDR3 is TGTGCCAGCTCACCAGGACAGTATCACGAGCAGTACTTC. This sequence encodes CASSPGQYHEQYF. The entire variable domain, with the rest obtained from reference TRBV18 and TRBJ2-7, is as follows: NAGVMQNPRHLVRRRGQEARLRCSPMKGHSHVYWYRQLPEEGLKFMVYLQKENIIDESGMPKERFSAEFPKEGPSILRIQQVVRGDSAAYFCASSPGQYHEQYFGPGTRLTVT.

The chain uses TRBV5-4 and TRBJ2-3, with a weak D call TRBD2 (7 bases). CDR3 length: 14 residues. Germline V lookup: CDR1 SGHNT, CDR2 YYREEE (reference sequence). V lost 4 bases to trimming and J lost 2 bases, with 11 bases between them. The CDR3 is CASSQGGATDTQYF. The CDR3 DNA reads TGTGCCAGCAGCCAAGGGGGGGCCACAGATACGCAGTATTTT.

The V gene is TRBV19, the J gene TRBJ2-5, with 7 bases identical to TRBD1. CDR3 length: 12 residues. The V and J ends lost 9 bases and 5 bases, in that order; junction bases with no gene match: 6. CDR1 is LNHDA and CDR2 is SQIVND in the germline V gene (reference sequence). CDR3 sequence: CASAPQGETQYF. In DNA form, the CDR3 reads TGTGCCAGCGCCCCACAGGGGGAGACCCAGTACTTC.